This T cell receptor beta chain was recorded in a study of lymphopenia after photon versus proton radiotherapy. Study-wide results and limits: After the lymphocyte nadir, photon-treated repertoires showed oligoclonal expansion, especially of CD8+ Temra cells. Under photons, naive T cells and diversity fell while effector/memory populations rose.

The germline V and J ends were trimmed by 6 bases and 8 bases, with 25 bases remaining between them. Germline-derived CDR1 and CDR2 are LNHDA and SQIVND (reference sequence). This CDR3 has 16 residues. Assay used: immunoSEQ multiplex PCR; TCRdb lists only in-frame clones, some missing. The data show 150,000 to 200,000 clones, 88% seen once. Of note for this clone: Its specificity is unknown.

The sample consisted of peripheral blood, taken from a patient treated with photon-based radiotherapy. The chain employs TRBV19 and TRBJ1-2; D not resolved. This clonotype was obtained from a man in his forties or fifties with gastric cancer. The CDR3 DNA is TGTGCCAGTAGATCTGAGTTGAAGGGCGTTTTAGGGGGCTACACCTTC. Translated, it gives CASRSELKGVLGGYTF.